This TCR beta chain appears in the sequencing data of a study of cytomegalovirus exposure and HLA in healthy donors. Study in general: Some 85 million unique TCRs from HLA-typed donors were held in an early data release.

PCR primers comprised 60 Vbeta and 13 Jbeta primers. Here immunoSEQ multiplex PCR was the method, and the copy in TCRdb shows in-frame clones only, minus some. The sample consists of 180,000 or so clones, around 80% of them appearing once. This clone showed up just a few times. The source of this sequence is a woman aged 50 to 65 in good health and CMV-seropositive. The specimen was PBMCs.

For the CDR3, the DNA is TGCGCCAGCAGCTTGGGTTGGGAACAGGGACGGGATCAGCCCCAGCATTTT. Translation: CASSLGWEQGRDQPQHF. The chain couples TRBV5-1 to TRBJ1-5, with D perhaps TRBD1 (6 bases). The CDR3 is 17 amino acids. The V end was cut by 0 bases, the J end by 5 bases, with 18 bases between. The germline gives CDR1 SGHRS, CDR2 YFSETQ.